The 19 T cell receptor beta chains given below trace back to one sample, sequenced in a study of blood T cells in healthy people across ages. A second PCR, run for about 6 to 12 cycles, used a sample-barcoded 5' primer plus a J-beta primer mix. TCRdb ran MiXCR on the 5' RACE reads and lists one entry per CDR3 protein. This sample has hundreds of thousands of distinct CDR3 sequences, with more than 20% found just once. These data were also filed under a second study, of T cells of mothers and their children.

Sequenced sample: blood. All receptors come from a boy between 10 and 17 years old in good health.

This sequence joins TRBV29-1 and TRBJ2-2, with D perhaps being TRBD1 or TRBD2 (5 bases each). Trimming left V 7 bases short and J 5 bases short, with 14 bases between. The CDR3 runs to 13 residues. The germline V gene encodes CDR1 SQVTM and CDR2 ANQGSEA. DNA for the CDR3: TGCAGCGCTGGGGACGGGGCGACCGGGGAGCTGTTTTTT. Translation: CSAGDGATGELFF.

The chain recombines TRBV7-6 with TRBJ2-7; TRBD2 is a possible D gene (5 bases). Trimming removed 5 bases from V and 9 bases from J, with 14 bases in between. The length of the CDR3 is 12 residues. Germline CDR1 and CDR2: SGHVS and FNYEAQ. Here the CDR3 DNA reads TGTGCCAGCAGCCCAAGGTCGGGAACGCAGTACTTC. This codes for CASSPRSGTQYF.

This clonotype has just a few counts. The rearrangement uses TRBV9 and TRBJ1-4; D gene unclear. The CDR3 loop spans 14 amino acids. The germline V and J ends were trimmed by 4 bases and 5 bases, with 12 bases remaining between them. CDR1 is SGDLS, CDR2 YYNGEE, per germline. CDR3 DNA sequence: TGTGCCAGCAGCTCCGAGGCCGAGAATGAAAAACTGTTTTTT. As protein: CASSSEAENEKLFF.

This sequence joins TRBV27 and TRBJ1-1; D is unresolved. Trimming removed 0 bases at V and 0 bases at J, with 8 bases between. Germline CDR1 is MNHEY and CDR2 is SMNVEV (reference sequence). The CDR3 contains 15 residues. The DNA for the CDR3 is TGTGCCAGCAGTTTATCGAGCCTGATGAACACTGAAGCTTTCTTT. Encoded protein: CASSLSSLMNTEAFF.

This clonotype qualifies as medium-sized. The chain couples TRBV6-4 to TRBJ2-1, with 12 bases lining up with TRBD2. The ends lost 0 bases at V and 6 bases at J; junction bases unmatched: 0. There are 15 residues in the CDR3. Germline-derived CDR1 and CDR2 are MRHNA and SNTAGT. For the CDR3, the DNA is TGTGCCAGCAGTGACTCGACTAGCGGGAGCAATGAGCAGTTCTTC. It is translated as CASSDSTSGSNEQFF.

This clonotype was recorded at least ten times. The J gene is TRBJ2-5, the V gene TRBV7-8, with D perhaps TRBD2 (6 bases). Germline V gene sequence: CDR1 SGHVS, CDR2 FQNEAQ. Trimming took 4 bases from V and 4 from J, leaving 13 bases between them. The CDR3 consists of 14 residues. CDR3: CASSSRRGRETQYF. CDR3 in DNA: TGTGCCAGCAGCTCCAGGAGGGGTCGAGAGACCCAGTACTTC.

The CDR3 DNA is TGTGCCAGCAGCTTGAACAGGGCGGGTAGTGAAAAACTGTTTTTT. This codes for CASSLNRAGSEKLFF. The J gene is TRBJ1-4, the V gene TRBV5-6; tentatively, D is TRBD1 (6 bases). Germline CDR1 reads SGHDT; CDR2 reads YYEEEE. Trimming stripped 1 base from V and 7 bases from J, with 14 bases between. CDR3 length: 15 residues.

The table lists this clonotype with a count of one. The genes are TRBV13 and TRBJ2-5, with 9 bases aligning to TRBD1. This CDR3 is built from 17 residues. Germline CDR1 reads PRHDT; CDR2 reads FYEKMQ (reference sequence). Trimming removed 2 bases from V and 5 bases from J; junction bases left unmatched: 12. The DNA of the CDR3 is TGTGCCAGCAGCTTAAGTCCCGGAACAGGGGGCAGGGAGACCCAGTACTTC. Protein product: CASSLSPGTGGRETQYF.

This clonotype has a count of ten or more. The rearrangement joins TRBV20-1 to TRBJ2-4; TRBD2 is a possible D gene (6 bases). The CDR3 consists of 15 residues. Trimming took 6 bases from V and 6 from J, leaving 21 bases between them. Germline V lookup: CDR1 DFQATT, CDR2 SNEGSKA (reference sequence). This chain's CDR3 is CSAKSTGGLGNIQYF. The CDR3, as DNA: TGCAGTGCCAAATCGACTGGAGGGTTGGGAAACATTCAGTACTTC.

This chain uses TRBV4-2 with TRBJ2-7; D possibly corresponds to TRBD2 (5 bases). This CDR3 spans 16 amino acids. V dropped 1 base and J dropped 7 bases, with 20 bases sitting between them. Germline CDR1 reads LGHNA; CDR2 reads YNFKEQ. The CDR3 region is CASSQVRHTPTGEQYF. CDR3 nucleotides: TGTGCCAGCAGCCAAGTAAGGCATACACCTACGGGGGAGCAGTACTTC.

The chain recombines TRBV5-5 with TRBJ2-7; weak D call: TRBD2 (6 bases). Germline CDR1 is SGHKS and CDR2 is YYEKEE (reference sequence). The CDR3 loop spans 15 amino acids. The germline V and J ends were trimmed by 6 bases and 4 bases, with 20 bases remaining between them. In DNA, the CDR3 is TGTGCCAGCAACTTCCGACCGGGGACTCAATACGAGCAGTACTTC. It translates to CASNFRPGTQYEQYF.

The rearrangement links TRBV7-9 to TRBJ1-2; TRBD1 aligns across 7 bases. Per the germline V gene, CDR1 is SEHNR and CDR2 is FQNEAQ (reference sequence). V lost 5 bases, J lost 4 bases, and 10 bases stayed unmatched. The CDR3 covers 15 residues. The CDR3 is CASSTAPTGTYGYTF. In nucleotides, the CDR3 is TGTGCCAGCAGCACCGCACCGACAGGGACCTATGGCTACACCTTC.

This clonotype was detected a few times. The chain employs TRBV7-2 and TRBJ2-5; 7 bases are a match to TRBD1. Germline-derived CDR1 and CDR2 are SGHTA and FQGNSA. J was trimmed by 7 bases and V by 5 bases; bases with no gene match: 10. This CDR3 contains 14 residues. CDR3 in DNA: TGTGCCAGCAGCCGGGACAGTGAACATGTGACCCAGTACTTC. It codes for CASSRDSEHVTQYF.

In this sample, this clonotype turned up a few times. The chain links TRBV25-1 to TRBJ1-4; D remains ambiguous. CDR1 is MGHDK, CDR2 SYGVNS, per germline. This CDR3 is built from 15 residues. V lost 1 base and J 7 bases, leaving 13 bases between the germline ends. CDR3 loop: CASSESLGAGEKLFF. In nucleotides, the CDR3 is TGTGCCAGCAGTGAATCACTGGGAGCAGGTGAAAAACTGTTTTTT.

A note on this clonotype: A much larger clone is a single base away; this may be a read error. The chain employs TRBV2 and TRBJ2-5, with 9 nucleotides matching TRBD2. The DNA matches TRBJ2-1 better at its end, which makes the J call doubtful. There are 15 residues in the CDR3. Germline assignment: CDR1 SNHLY and CDR2 FYNNEI. CDR3 loop: CASSEAGGGANEQFF. The CDR3 DNA follows: TGTGCCAGCAGTGAAGCGGGCGGGGGGGCCAATGAGCAGTTCTTC.

The V and J genes are TRBV5-1 and TRBJ2-6; perhaps TRBD1 as D (6 bases). Trimming pared 2 bases from V and 2 bases from J, leaving 11 bases between. Germline CDR1 SGHRS, CDR2 YFSETQ. This CDR3 contains 16 residues. The CDR3 is CASSLARTAGANVLTF. The CDR3 DNA reads TGCGCCAGCAGCTTAGCTAGGACAGCTGGGGCCAACGTCCTGACTTTC.

The rearrangement links TRBV6-1 to TRBJ1-1; perhaps TRBD1 as D (5 bases). V gave up 5 bases and J gave up 4 bases, with 23 bases separating them. Germline V CDR1 and CDR2: MNHNS, SASEGT. This CDR3 region has 17 residues. CDR3 amino acids: CASSRPGGIGILTEAFF. The CDR3 DNA sequence: TGTGCCAGCAGTCGGCCGGGGGGGATAGGGATCCTCACTGAAGCTTTCTTT.

The chain uses TRBV14 and TRBJ2-3; D perhaps matches TRBD2 (6 bases). This CDR3 region has 16 residues. Trimming cost V 3 bases and J 4 bases, with 17 bases left between them. The germline V gene encodes CDR1 SGHDN and CDR2 FVKESK. The CDR3 nucleotides read TGTGCCAGCAGCCAGGACACGGGACTTCTCGCAGATACGCAGTATTTT. Its translation: CASSQDTGLLADTQYF.

The chain recombines TRBV4-3 with TRBJ2-2; possible D gene TRBD2, 5 bases. Trimming stripped 3 bases from V and 7 bases from J, with 15 bases between. CDR3 length: 15 amino acids. CDR1 LGHNA and CDR2 YSLEER come from the germline V gene. DNA of the CDR3: TGCGCCAGCAGCCAGACGGCCGCCCGGGGCGGGGAGCTGTTTTTT. Translating gives CASSQTAARGGELFF.